Listed here are 10 T cell receptor beta chains from one sample, sequenced in a study of CD8 T cells in Susac syndrome. The authors reverse transcribed roughly 0.5 to 1 ug RNA with random hexamers. Each CDR3 protein gets one entry after TCRdb re-called the immunoSEQ multiplex PCR reads with MiXCR. Of about 200,000 distinct CDR3 sequences listed, 95% are singletons. Material for sequencing was CD4+ T cells from PBMCs. All receptors derive from a human donor with multiple sclerosis.

The chain recombines TRBV14 with TRBJ2-7; 8 positions agree with TRBD1. Germline V gene data show CDR1 as SGHDN and CDR2 as FVKESK. This CDR3 region has 13 residues. The J segment lost 11 bases and the V segment lost 0 bases, leaving 6 bases of the junction unmatched. The CDR3 DNA follows: TGTGCCAGCAGCCAAGACCGGACAGGGTGGAAGTACTTC. Translation gives CASSQDRTGWKYF.

The chain is built from TRBV12-3 or TRBV12-4 and TRBJ1-2; TRBD1 matches 7 bases. The CDR3 is 13 residues long. V lost 3 bases and J lost 8; bases outside the gene matches: 6. Written as DNA, the CDR3 is TGTGCCAGCAGTTTTAAGACAGGGACCGGCTACACCTTC. Residues: CASSFKTGTGYTF.

In its sample, this clonotype was seen once. The chain recombines TRBV5-1 with TRBJ1-3; possible D gene TRBD1, 6 bases. There are 12 residues in the CDR3. Between the trimmed V and J ends, which lost 4 bases and 4 bases, there was a span of 6 bases. The germline V gene encodes CDR1 SGHRS and CDR2 YFSETQ. CDR3 DNA: TGCGCCAGCAGCGGACAGGGAAACACCATATATTTT. This gives the protein CASSGQGNTIYF. Variable domain in full (rest from reference TRBV5-1 and TRBJ1-3): KAGVTQTPRYLIKTRGQQVTLSCSPISGHRSVSWYQQTPGQGLQFLFEYFSETQRNKGNFPGRFSGRQFSNSRSEMNVSTLELGDSALYLCASSGQGNTIYFGEGSWLTVV.

About this clonotype itself: An end of the junction does not agree with germline; a read error may underlie this. The J gene is TRBJ1-6, the V gene TRBV30; TRBD1 agrees at 7 bases. CDR1 and CDR2 (germline): GTSNPN, SVGIG (reference sequence). This CDR3 has 15 residues. CDR3 amino acids: CAWSLTGSYISPLHF. CDR3 bases: TGTGCCTGGAGTCTGACAGGGTCATATATTTCACCCCTCCACTTT.

The chain uses TRBV6-6 and TRBJ2-5; D call uncertain. CDR3 length equals 14 residues. V lost 0 bases and J lost 5, with 10 bases in between. Germline V gives CDR1 MNHNY, CDR2 SVGAGI (reference sequence). The DNA for the CDR3 is TGTGCCAGCAGTTACTCGGGTTGGCAGGAGACCCAGTACTTC. It codes for CASSYSGWQETQYF.

This clonotype was found once. The chain recombines TRBV20-1 with TRBJ1-2, with D perhaps TRBD1 (5 bases). V shed 2 bases and J shed 5 bases, with 12 bases lying between them. CDR1 is DFQATT and CDR2 is SNEGSKA in the germline V gene (reference sequence). The CDR3 covers 13 residues. This CDR3 reads CSARRQPEYGYTF. DNA for the CDR3: TGCAGTGCTAGAAGACAGCCAGAGTATGGCTACACCTTC.

The chain carries TRBV18 and TRBJ2-7; 11 nucleotides align to TRBD2. CDR3 size: 16 residues. Trimming removed 3 bases from V and 1 base from J; junction bases left unmatched: 5. Per the germline V gene, CDR1 is KGHSH and CDR2 is LQKENI. The CDR3 nucleotides are TGTGCCAGCTCACCGAGACTAGCGGGGCGATCCTACGAGCAGTACTTC. Translated, it gives CASSPRLAGRSYEQYF.

The chain combines TRBV29-1 with TRBJ1-1, with D possibly TRBD1 on 5 matching bases. This CDR3 is built from 13 residues. V lost 4 bases, J lost 3 bases, and 12 bases lay in between. From germline, CDR1 is SQVTM and CDR2 ANQGSEA. The CDR3 loop reads CSVGTTGDTEAFF. The CDR3 DNA follows: TGCAGCGTTGGGACAACAGGAGACACTGAAGCTTTCTTT.

This chain uses TRBV4-1 with TRBJ2-2, with TRBD2 matching 8 bases. The CDR3 loop spans 16 amino acids. The V and J ends lost 1 base and 3 bases, in that order; junction bases with no gene match: 4. In germline, CDR1 is MGHRA, CDR2 YSYEKL. The CDR3 DNA sequence: TGCGCCAGCAGCCAAGGCCTCGGGGGGGACACCGGGGAGCTGTTTTTT. It yields the protein CASSQGLGGDTGELFF.

CDR3 bases: TGTGCCAGCAATCCGGGCCACACAGATACGCAGTATTTT. This encodes CASNPGHTDTQYF. The chain links TRBV28 to TRBJ2-3, with D hard to call. V lost 7 bases and J 2 bases, leaving 10 bases between the germline ends. This CDR3 is built from 13 residues. Germline V lookup: CDR1 MDHEN, CDR2 SYDVKM.